Shown below are 30 T cell receptor beta chains from a single sample sequenced in a study of OX40 agonist ivuxolimab in advanced cancers. Sequencing used immunoSEQ multiplex PCR; TCRdb keeps in-frame clones, though not all of them. This sample has approximately 70,000 clones, with about 88% found just once. Sequencing was performed on CD4+ or CD8+ T cells sorted from blood, taken in a trial of the OX40 agonist ivuxolimab. Every receptor here comes from an adult with an advanced solid tumor such as melanoma, head and neck, liver or kidney cancer.

The chain uses TRBV7-6 and TRBJ2-7, with 7 bases fitting TRBD1. The germline gives CDR1 SGHVS, CDR2 FNYEAQ. This CDR3 has 16 amino acids. The J segment lost 6 bases and the V segment lost 2 bases, leaving 13 bases of the junction unmatched. In nucleotides, the CDR3 is TGTGCCAGCAGCTTACAGGCAATTGGGACAGCCCGCGAGCAGTACTTC. It specifies CASSLQAIGTAREQYF.

The chain is built from TRBV7-9 and TRBJ1-2; D call uncertain. From germline, CDR1 is SEHNR and CDR2 FQNEAQ (reference sequence). Trimming pared 4 bases from V and 3 bases from J, leaving 12 bases between. The CDR3 contains 14 residues. Here the CDR3 DNA reads TGTGCCAGCAGCTCGGTTACCAGCGACTATGGCTACACCTTC. It codes for CASSSVTSDYGYTF.

CDR3 nucleotides: TGTGCCAGCAAAGTCCGGAGCGCCCAAGAGACCCAGTACTTC. This encodes CASKVRSAQETQYF. The V gene is TRBV2, the J gene TRBJ2-5; D unclear. The V end was cut by 7 bases, the J end by 1 base, with 13 bases between. Germline-derived CDR1 and CDR2 are SNHLY and FYNNEI. The CDR3 is made up of 14 amino acids. The whole variable domain, remainder taken from reference TRBV2 and TRBJ2-5, is EPEVTQTPSHQVTQMGQEVILRCVPISNHLYFYWYRQILGQKVEFLVSFYNNEISEKSEIFDDQFSVERPDGSNFTLKIRSTKLEDSAMYFCASKVRSAQETQYFGPGTRLLVL.

This chain uses TRBV4-1 with TRBJ2-1; D is perhaps TRBD2 (5 bases). The germline V gene has CDR1 MGHRA and CDR2 YSYEKL. The CDR3 is made up of 16 amino acids. V lost 2 bases, J lost 4 bases, and 15 bases lay in between. CDR3 sequence reads: CASSQLGLALYNEQFF. CDR3 coding DNA: TGCGCCAGCAGCCAATTAGGGCTAGCCCTATACAATGAGCAGTTCTTC.

V usage is TRBV4-2 and J usage is TRBJ1-5, with 8 bases matching TRBD1. V shed 0 bases, J shed 2 bases, and the junction held 6 bases outside the gene matches. The length of the CDR3 is 17 residues. The germline V gene has CDR1 LGHNA and CDR2 YNFKEQ. The chain's CDR3 is CASSQEGQGIGNQPQHF. The CDR3 DNA sequence: TGTGCCAGCAGCCAAGAAGGACAGGGTATAGGCAATCAGCCCCAGCATTTT.

In its sample, this clone was seen once. The V and J genes are TRBV7-2 and TRBJ2-7, with D tentatively TRBD2 (6 bases). Germline CDR1 reads SGHTA; CDR2 reads FQGNSA. Trimming pared 3 bases from V and 4 bases from J, leaving 10 bases between. This CDR3 region has 13 residues. The CDR3 protein is CASSFLGGYEQYF. The DNA for the CDR3 is TGTGCCAGCAGCTTTCTGGGGGGTTACGAGCAGTACTTC.

This clone was recorded only once. This chain joins TRBV29-1 and TRBJ2-5; D might be TRBD2 (6 bases). The CDR3 is 15 amino acids. The V end was cut by 5 bases, the J end by 1 base, with 17 bases between. The germline V gene encodes CDR1 SQVTM and CDR2 ANQGSEA. CDR3 in amino acids: CSVNPAEGTQETQYF. CDR3 DNA: TGCAGCGTTAACCCGGCGGAGGGGACCCAAGAGACCCAGTACTTC.

This chain joins TRBV10-3 and TRBJ2-4; D is unclear. V gave up 2 bases and J gave up 6 bases, with 2 bases separating them. CDR1 ENHRY and CDR2 SYGVKD come from the germline V gene. The CDR3 runs 11 residues. The CDR3 nucleotides are TGTGCCATCAGTGAGGGAAACATTCAGTACTTC. Translation gives CAISEGNIQYF.

The V and J genes are TRBV7-2 and TRBJ2-3, with D unresolved. Germline V lookup: CDR1 SGHTA, CDR2 FQGNSA. V was pared by 6 bases and J by 5 bases, with 9 bases between. The CDR3 extends over 12 amino acids. CDR3 nucleotides: TGTGCCAGCAGGAGATCGATAGATACGCAGTATTTT. Protein: CASRRSIDTQYF.

The chain links TRBV28 to TRBJ1-1, with TRBD1 identical over 7 bases. With 6 bases clipped from V and 2 bases from J, the junction kept 9 bases outside the gene matches. Per germline, CDR1 MDHEN and CDR2 SYDVKM. This CDR3 spans 15 amino acids. CDR3 in DNA: TGTGCCAGCAGCGAAAACAGGGGATACAACACTGAAGCTTTCTTT. It specifies CASSENRGYNTEAFF.

This clone has more than one count but fewer than ten. V usage is TRBV19 and J usage is TRBJ2-3; D may be TRBD1 or TRBD2 (5 bases each). The germline CDR1 and CDR2 sequences are LNHDA and SQIVND (reference sequence). The CDR3 has 13 amino acids. V lost 6 bases and J lost 4, with 11 bases in between. The DNA for the CDR3 is TGTGCCAGTAGGATGGGGACCCCAGATACGCAGTATTTT. It translates to CASRMGTPDTQYF.

This clone has a handful of counts. The chain recombines TRBV27 with TRBJ1-5; D remains ambiguous. Deletions cut 3 bases from V and 7 bases from J, with 13 bases between. CDR1 MNHEY and CDR2 SMNVEV come from the germline V gene (reference sequence). CDR3 length equals 14 residues. CDR3 sequence: CASSLEGPGQPQHF. As DNA, the CDR3 is TGTGCCAGCAGTTTGGAAGGGCCGGGGCAGCCCCAGCATTTT.

The chain combines TRBV12-5 with TRBJ1-5; no reliable D call. V was cut by 1 base and J by 5 bases, with 6 bases left in between. Germline lookup yields CDR1 LGHNT and CDR2 FRNRAP. This CDR3 contains 13 residues. The CDR3 region is CASGLGSDQPQHF. Here the CDR3 DNA reads TGTGCTAGTGGTTTGGGATCGGATCAGCCCCAGCATTTT.

The rearrangement uses TRBV5-4 and TRBJ2-1; 13 bases line up with TRBD2. This CDR3 comprises 16 residues. In germline, CDR1 is SGHNT, CDR2 YYREEE (reference sequence). Losses at the gene ends were 3 bases for V and 8 bases for J; bases not matched to a gene: 8. The CDR3 nucleotides read TGTGCCAGCAGCTCTCTCGGGACTAGCGGGAACCATGAGCAGTTCTTC. Its translation: CASSSLGTSGNHEQFF.

This clone was seen more than once but under ten times. This chain joins TRBV6-1 and TRBJ2-7, with D perhaps matching TRBD2 (6 bases). Trimming left V 6 bases short and J 0 bases short, with 9 bases between. The germline V gene encodes CDR1 MNHNS and CDR2 SASEGT. The length of the CDR3 is 13 residues. Here the CDR3 DNA reads TGTGCCAGCAGACCGACTAGCTCCTACGAGCAGTACTTC. This gives the protein CASRPTSSYEQYF.

This clone showed up just once. The rearrangement uses TRBV7-2 and TRBJ2-2; 8 nucleotides agree with TRBD2. With V trimmed by 5 bases and J by 2 bases, 4 bases remained unmatched. The length of the CDR3 is 15 residues. The germline V gene has CDR1 SGHTA and CDR2 FQGNSA. The CDR3 sequence: CASSASGRNTGELFF. CDR3 in DNA: TGTGCCAGCAGCGCAAGCGGGAGAAACACCGGGGAGCTGTTTTTT.

This sequence joins TRBV11-1 and TRBJ1-1; the D is unclear. Germline V gives CDR1 SGHAT, CDR2 FQDESV (reference sequence). Trimming took 6 bases from V and 1 from J, leaving 9 bases between them. There are 13 residues in the CDR3. This chain's CDR3 is CASSGNPNTEAFF. For the CDR3, the DNA is TGTGCCAGCAGTGGGAACCCGAACACTGAAGCTTTCTTT.

This chain joins TRBV7-6 and TRBJ2-1, with 8 bases that match TRBD1. Germline assignment: CDR1 SGHVS and CDR2 FNYEAQ. The CDR3 is 16 amino acids. V lost 5 bases to trimming and J lost 4 bases; unmatched junction nucleotides: 10. The CDR3 is CASSLLLGTGYNEQFF. CDR3 DNA: TGTGCCAGCAGCCTCCTTTTAGGGACAGGATACAATGAGCAGTTCTTC.

The chain is built from TRBV4-2 and TRBJ1-2; D remains ambiguous. Trimming removed 0 bases from V and 6 bases from J, with 14 bases in between. CDR1 is LGHNA and CDR2 is YNFKEQ in the germline V gene. The CDR3 covers 15 residues. CDR3 coding DNA: TGTGCCAGCAGCCAAGATAGGACTAGGAGTGATGGCTACACCTTC. Translated: CASSQDRTRSDGYTF.

This clone was detected once. The V gene is TRBV7-9, the J gene TRBJ1-3, with D unclear. V lost 3 bases, J lost 3 bases, and 12 bases lay in between. Germline V gene data show CDR1 as SEHNR and CDR2 as FQNEAQ (reference sequence). This CDR3 spans 15 amino acids. CDR3 amino acids: CASSFGGKGGNTIYF. The CDR3 DNA sequence: TGTGCCAGCAGCTTTGGAGGGAAGGGTGGAAACACCATATATTTT.

The chain recombines TRBV6-5 with TRBJ2-2, with D unresolved. V lost 10 bases and J lost 0, with 9 bases in between. CDR3 length: 13 amino acids. Germline-derived CDR1 and CDR2 are MNHEY and SVGAGI. CDR3 sequence: CATLRANTGELFF. Here the CDR3 DNA reads TGTGCCACCCTCCGGGCGAACACCGGGGAGCTGTTTTTT.

The rearrangement joins TRBV11-2 to TRBJ2-7, with 7 nucleotides matching TRBD2. Germline assignment: CDR1 SGHAT and CDR2 FQNNGV. The CDR3 is 14 residues long. With 3 bases clipped from V and 4 bases from J, the junction kept 6 bases outside the gene matches. The CDR3 region has the DNA TGTGCCAGCAGCTTTCATCGGGGGGATTACGAGCAGTACTTC. Encoded protein: CASSFHRGDYEQYF. Using reference TRBV11-2 and TRBJ2-7 for the parts outside the CDR3, the full variable domain is EAGVAQSPRYKIIEKRQSVAFWCNPISGHATLYWYQQILGQGPKLLIQFQNNGVVDDSQLPKDRFSAERLKGVDSTLKIQPAKLEDSAVYLCASSFHRGDYEQYFGPGTRLTVT.

V usage is TRBV16 and J usage is TRBJ1-2, with unresolved D. V lost 4 bases and J lost 5, with 11 bases in between. Germline loops: CDR1 KGHSY, CDR2 FQNENV. CDR3 length: 13 residues. CDR3 region: CASSPGWGYGYTF. CDR3 DNA: TGTGCCAGCAGCCCCGGGTGGGGATATGGCTACACCTTC. Variable domain in full (rest from reference TRBV16 and TRBJ1-2): GEEVAQTPKHLVRGEGQKAKLYCAPIKGHSYVFWYQQVLKNEFKFLISFQNENVFDETGMPKERFSAKCLPNSPCSLEIQATKLEDSAVYFCASSPGWGYGYTFGSGTRLTVV.

In this sample, this clone turned up once. The rearrangement joins TRBV28 to TRBJ2-1, with 10 bases that match TRBD1. CDR3 length: 14 residues. V lost 8 bases to trimming and J lost 8 bases; unmatched junction nucleotides: 9. CDR1 is MDHEN and CDR2 is SYDVKM in the germline V gene. This chain's CDR3 is CASASGQGVDEQFF. For the CDR3, the DNA is TGTGCCAGCGCCAGCGGACAGGGGGTAGATGAGCAGTTCTTC. Full variable domain (outside the CDR3, taken from reference TRBV28 and TRBJ2-1): DVKVTQSSRYLVKRTGEKVFLECVQDMDHENMFWYRQDPGLGLRLIYFSYDVKMKEKGDIPEGYSVSREKKERFSLILESASTNQTSMYLCASASGQGVDEQFFGPGTRLTVL.

This chain's CDR3 is CASSYYGSYEQYF. The CDR3, as DNA: TGTGCCAGCAGTTATTACGGATCCTACGAGCAGTACTTC. This sequence joins TRBV27 and TRBJ2-7; D remains unclear. Germline-derived CDR1 and CDR2 are MNHEY and SMNVEV (reference sequence). Trimming took off 4 bases at V and 1 base at J, with 8 bases between the two ends. The CDR3 length is 13 residues.

This sequence joins TRBV27 and TRBJ2-1, with D uncertain. Germline assignment: CDR1 MNHEY and CDR2 SMNVEV (reference sequence). There are 17 residues in the CDR3. Trimming cost V 6 bases and J 0 bases, with 18 bases left between them. In nucleotides, the CDR3 is TGTGCCAGCAGGGGCCTTTCGGGCGGAGACTCCTACAATGAGCAGTTCTTC. It is translated as CASRGLSGGDSYNEQFF.

This clone is a singleton in its sample. The chain employs TRBV2 and TRBJ1-4, with no clear D. Germline loops: CDR1 SNHLY, CDR2 FYNNEI. This CDR3 is 10 amino acids long. V was shortened by 8 bases and J by 8 bases, with 6 bases between the two germline ends. The CDR3 DNA sequence: TGTGCCAGCGGTAACGAAAAACTGTTTTTT. This codes for CASGNEKLFF.

The gene calls are TRBV6-5 and TRBJ1-5, with D possibly matching TRBD1 (6 bases). CDR3 size: 14 residues. Germline V gene data show CDR1 as MNHEY and CDR2 as SVGAGI. The V gene lost 6 bases and the J gene lost 3 bases, with 12 bases spanning the gap. CDR3 sequence (DNA): TGTGCCAGCAGGGACAGTGCCTACAATCAGCCCCAGCATTTT. It yields the protein CASRDSAYNQPQHF.

V gene TRBV6-1 combines with J gene TRBJ2-7; D possibly corresponds to TRBD1 (5 bases). Germline CDR1 and CDR2: MNHNS and SASEGT. V was cut by 7 bases and J by 2 bases, with 15 bases left in between. This CDR3 spans 14 amino acids. The CDR3 sequence is CASTPRVNPYEQYF. CDR3 nucleotides: TGTGCCAGCACCCCCAGGGTCAACCCCTACGAGCAGTACTTC.

This rearrangement joins TRBV18 to TRBJ1-5; a possible D gene is TRBD1 (6 bases). The CDR3 has 11 amino acids. V gave up 4 bases and J gave up 9 bases, with 7 bases separating them. Per germline, CDR1 KGHSH and CDR2 LQKENI. The CDR3 spells CASSQTGPQHF. The CDR3, as DNA: TGTGCCAGCTCACAGACAGGGCCCCAGCATTTT.